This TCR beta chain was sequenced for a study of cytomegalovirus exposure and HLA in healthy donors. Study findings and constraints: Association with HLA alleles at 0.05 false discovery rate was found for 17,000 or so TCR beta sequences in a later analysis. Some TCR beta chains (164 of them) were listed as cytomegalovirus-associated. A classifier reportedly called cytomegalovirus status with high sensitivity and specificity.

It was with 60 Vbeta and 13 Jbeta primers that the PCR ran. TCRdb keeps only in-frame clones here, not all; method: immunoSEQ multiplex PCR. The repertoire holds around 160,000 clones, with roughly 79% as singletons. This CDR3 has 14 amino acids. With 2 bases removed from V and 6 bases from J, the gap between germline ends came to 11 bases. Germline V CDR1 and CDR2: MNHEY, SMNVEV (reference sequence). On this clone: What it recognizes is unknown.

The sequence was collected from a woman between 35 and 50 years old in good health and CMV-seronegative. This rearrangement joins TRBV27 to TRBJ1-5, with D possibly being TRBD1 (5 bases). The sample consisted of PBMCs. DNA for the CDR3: TGTGCCAGCAGTTTAGGGCAGGGAGGTCAGCCCCAGCATTTT. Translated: CASSLGQGGQPQHF.